These 21 T cell receptor beta chains were all obtained from the same sample, sequenced in a study of blood T cells in healthy people across ages. Sample-barcoded 5' priming and a J-beta primer mix drove a second PCR of about 6 to 12 cycles. MiXCR, run by TCRdb on the 5' RACE reads, gives a single entry per CDR3 protein. The data show around 520,000 distinct CDR3 sequences, about 29% seen once. In addition, the sample was reused for a study of T cells of mothers and their children.

Specimen: blood. Every receptor here comes from a boy aged 2-9 years in good health.

This clonotype was detected only a few times. The chain combines TRBV20-1 with TRBJ2-1; 11 nucleotides line up with TRBD2. CDR1 and CDR2 (germline): DFQATT, SNEGSKA (reference sequence). V was clipped by 5 bases and J by 7 bases; unmatched bases: 13. The CDR3 consists of 16 residues. The CDR3 loop reads CSAPAFTSGSPNEQFF. The CDR3 nucleotides are TGCAGTGCTCCCGCCTTTACTAGCGGGAGCCCGAATGAGCAGTTCTTC.

This CDR3 is CASSLPDRGLDEQFF. The CDR3 DNA is TGTGCCAGCAGCCTCCCCGACAGGGGGCTGGATGAGCAGTTCTTC. The chain uses TRBV7-9 and TRBJ2-1; 10 bases map to TRBD1. CDR1 and CDR2 (germline): SEHNR, FQNEAQ (reference sequence). CDR3 size: 15 residues. V trimming: 5 bases; J trimming: 8 bases; junction bases outside the gene matches: 9.

A remark on this clonotype: One end of the junction is discordant with germline, which a read error may explain. CDR3 nucleotide sequence: TGCAGTGCCTACAGGGAGGGCAATGGGCAGTTCTTC. Translating gives CSAYREGNGQFF. V gene TRBV20-1 combines with J gene TRBJ2-1; D is perhaps TRBD2 (7 bases). Per the germline V gene, CDR1 is DFQATT and CDR2 is SNEGSKA (reference sequence). The CDR3 contains 12 residues.

This clonotype showed up just a few times. The chain links TRBV20-1 to TRBJ2-3; possibly TRBD1 or TRBD2 for D (5 bases each). Per germline, CDR1 DFQATT and CDR2 SNEGSKA (reference sequence). This CDR3 contains 15 residues. V was shortened by 5 bases and J by 0 bases, with 15 bases between the two germline ends. The DNA of the CDR3 is TGCAGTGCTCGGGGTGGGGCGATTAGCACAGATACGCAGTATTTT. Protein product: CSARGGAISTDTQYF.

This chain links TRBV7-9 with TRBJ2-1; a possible D gene is TRBD2 (6 bases). V was trimmed by 5 bases and J by 6 bases, leaving 17 bases between them. The CDR3 has 15 residues. CDR1 and CDR2 (germline): SEHNR, FQNEAQ (reference sequence). CDR3 bases: TGTGCCAGCAGCATCACTAGCTTGTCTCCCAATGAGCAGTTCTTC. Its translation: CASSITSLSPNEQFF. Combining the CDR3 with reference TRBV7-9 and TRBJ2-1 gives the whole variable domain DTGVSQNPRHKITKRGQNVTFRCDPISEHNRLYWYRQTLGQGPEFLTYFQNEAQLEKSRLLSDRFSAERPKGSFSTLEIQRTEQGDSAMYLCASSITSLSPNEQFFGPGTRLTVL.

The chain combines TRBV12-3 or TRBV12-4 with TRBJ2-7; D unclear. This CDR3 has 13 amino acids. With 2 bases removed from V and 6 bases from J, the gap between germline ends came to 11 bases. The CDR3 region is CASSLWTAIEQYF. The CDR3 bases are TGTGCCAGCAGTTTATGGACCGCCATCGAGCAGTACTTC.

The gene calls are TRBV6-5 and TRBJ2-5; D is uncertain. The J call may not be correct, given that the DNA end is closer to TRBJ2-1. This CDR3 is 9 amino acids long. Per germline, CDR1 MNHEY and CDR2 SVGAGI. The CDR3 DNA reads as TGTGCCAGTAGTAATGAGCAGTTCTTC. Amino acids: CASSNEQFF.

The chain has TRBV3-1 and TRBJ2-6, with unresolved D. The ends were cut back, 0 bases at V and 2 bases at J, with 5 bases in the middle. This CDR3 spans 15 amino acids. CDR1 LGHDT and CDR2 YNNKEL come from the germline V gene (reference sequence). CDR3 loop: CASSQDPTGANVLTF. CDR3 nucleotide sequence: TGTGCCAGCAGCCAAGATCCCACTGGGGCCAACGTCCTGACTTTC.

The sample holds a few counts of this clonotype. The rearrangement links TRBV10-2 to TRBJ2-1; TRBD2 aligns across 7 bases. Per the germline V gene, CDR1 is WSHSY and CDR2 is SAAADI. V lost 2 bases to trimming and J lost 8 bases; unmatched junction nucleotides: 9. The CDR3 is 15 residues long. As DNA, the CDR3 is TGCGCCAGCAGTGAGACCGGACTAGTTGGCGATGAGCAGTTCTTC. This sequence encodes CASSETGLVGDEQFF.

V is TRBV3-1 and J is TRBJ1-4, with a tentative D call TRBD1 (6 bases). Germline V CDR1 and CDR2: LGHDT, YNNKEL (reference sequence). Trimming pared 0 bases from V and 10 bases from J, leaving 12 bases between. This CDR3 is built from 14 residues. The CDR3, as DNA: TGTGCCAGCAGCCAAGAATCAGGGGAGGGAAAACTGTTTTTT. Its translation: CASSQESGEGKLFF.

The CDR3 coding sequence is TGTGCCAGCAGCCTCGGGTCTTTCGGAGAGACCCAGTACTTC. It is translated as CASSLGSFGETQYF. The chain couples TRBV7-7 to TRBJ2-5; D not certain. Germline CDR1 reads SSHAT; CDR2 reads FNYEAQ (reference sequence). Trimming left V 5 bases short and J 4 bases short, with 14 bases between. The CDR3 is 14 amino acids.

This clonotype was seen only a few times. The J gene is TRBJ2-4, the V gene TRBV29-1; D is unclear. CDR3 length: 14 amino acids. Germline CDR1 reads SQVTM; CDR2 reads ANQGSEA. Trimming stripped 4 bases from V and 0 bases from J, with 10 bases between. CDR3 residues: CSVGGVLAKNIQYF. In DNA form, the CDR3 reads TGCAGCGTTGGTGGCGTCCTAGCCAAAAACATTCAGTACTTC.

V gene TRBV5-6 combines with J gene TRBJ2-5; TRBD1 matches 9 bases. V lost 2 bases and J lost 4; bases outside the gene matches: 9. CDR1 and CDR2 (germline): SGHDT, YYEEEE. This CDR3 is 16 amino acids long. For the CDR3, the DNA is TGTGCCAGCAGCTTACGGGACAGGGTGGCCGGAGAGACCCAGTACTTC. Residues: CASSLRDRVAGETQYF.

The table lists this clonotype with a few counts. The rearrangement uses TRBV19 and TRBJ2-7; no clear D. Germline values: CDR1 LNHDA, CDR2 SQIVND (reference sequence). With 3 bases removed from V and 0 bases from J, the gap between germline ends came to 6 bases. CDR3 size: 13 residues. The chain's CDR3 is CASSIQTSYEQYF. CDR3 DNA: TGTGCCAGTAGTATCCAGACCTCCTACGAGCAGTACTTC.

CDR3 bases: TGTGCCAGCAGGGCCGGGAAAAACATTCAGTACTTC. Translated: CASRAGKNIQYF. V gene TRBV6-5 combines with J gene TRBJ2-4; D is ambiguous. Per germline, CDR1 MNHEY and CDR2 SVGAGI. The CDR3 runs 12 residues. The germline V and J ends were trimmed by 6 bases and 4 bases, with 7 bases remaining between them.

V is TRBV20-1 and J is TRBJ2-5; 11 positions agree with TRBD2. The V segment lost 5 bases and the J segment 4 bases; nucleotides outside the gene matches: 12. CDR1 DFQATT and CDR2 SNEGSKA come from the germline V gene (reference sequence). The CDR3 runs to 16 residues. The CDR3 here is CSAPTSGRRLGETQYF. Written as DNA, the CDR3 is TGCAGTGCTCCAACTAGCGGGAGACGGCTGGGAGAGACCCAGTACTTC.

The chain links TRBV6-2 or TRBV6-3 to TRBJ1-5; no reliable D call. Trimming took 6 bases from V and 7 from J, leaving 13 bases between them. CDR3 length: 13 residues. Germline V gives CDR1 MNHEY, CDR2 SVGEGT. The CDR3 bases are TGTGCCAGCAGCCCCCACGTGGGGCAGCCCCAGCATTTT. Translating gives CASSPHVGQPQHF.

This clonotype was found many times. V usage is TRBV6-6 and J usage is TRBJ2-7; 11 positions match TRBD2. With V trimmed by 2 bases and J by 3 bases, 3 bases remained unmatched. The CDR3 contains 15 residues. The germline V gene has CDR1 MNHNY and CDR2 SVGAGI (reference sequence). In DNA, the CDR3 is TGTGCCAGCAGTTACGCCGGGACTAGCGGCTACGAGCAGTACTTC. Amino acid sequence: CASSYAGTSGYEQYF.

The chain employs TRBV5-1 and TRBJ2-2, with D perhaps assigned TRBD1 or TRBD2 (6 bases each). Trimming stripped 3 bases from V and 5 bases from J, with 17 bases between. Germline V CDR1 and CDR2: SGHRS, YFSETQ. The CDR3 has 16 residues. Here the CDR3 reads CASSSGDFLRTGELFF. Here the CDR3 DNA reads TGCGCCAGCAGCTCAGGGGACTTCTTGAGGACCGGGGAGCTGTTTTTT.

This clonotype has only a few counts. This sequence joins TRBV29-1 and TRBJ1-1; D not certain. The CDR3 spans 13 residues. With 4 bases removed from V and 1 base from J, the gap between germline ends came to 10 bases. CDR1 is SQVTM and CDR2 is ANQGSEA in the germline V gene. CDR3 nucleotides: TGCAGCGTTGCCCGCTCTACGAACACTGAAGCTTTCTTT. Its protein is CSVARSTNTEAFF. The complete variable domain, with remaining parts taken from reference TRBV29-1 and TRBJ1-1, reads SAVISQKPSRDICQRGTSLTIQCQVDSQVTMMFWYRQQPGQSLTLIATANQGSEATYESGFVIDKFPISRPNLTFSTLTVSNMSPEDSSIYLCSVARSTNTEAFFGQGTRLTVV.

The gene calls are TRBV25-1 and TRBJ2-5, with D possibly matching TRBD1 (5 bases). V was trimmed by 2 bases and J by 2 bases, leaving 12 bases between them. CDR3 size: 15 residues. Germline CDR1 and CDR2: MGHDK and SYGVNS. The CDR3 here is CASSESLGQQETQYF. CDR3 nucleotide sequence: TGTGCCAGCAGTGAAAGTTTGGGGCAGCAAGAGACCCAGTACTTC.